This T cell receptor beta chain came from a study of response to subunit inactivated influenza vaccine. General observations from the study: It was suggested by the authors that few new T cells are recruited by each seasonal influenza vaccination.

As regards this clonotype: Its cognate antigen is unknown. The junction departs from the called germline gene at one end, perhaps through a read error.

In germline, CDR1 is SGHTA, CDR2 FQGNSA. The CDR3 is made up of 12 amino acids. TCRdb analysed the RT-PCR reads with MiXCR anew, one entry per CDR3 protein. Of roughly 700,000 distinct CDR3 sequences in the sample, less than 20% were seen once. The TCR originated in a man aged 45 to 65 who received an inactivated influenza vaccine. The V and J genes are TRBV7-2 and TRBJ2-2, with D perhaps matching TRBD2 (6 bases). The starting material was PBMCs from blood, obtained roughly 12 days after vaccination. CDR3 nucleotide sequence: TGTGCCAGCAGACCGGACTACGGGAAGCTGTTTTTT. It is translated as CASRPDYGKLFF.